This T cell receptor beta chain derives from a study of shared clonotypes between healthy human individuals. In the study overall: Samples came from two female and a few male donors aged 18 to 49.

Study results and limitations: Clonotype sharing levels among donors were expected to vary with sequencing depth.

Sequencing was performed on unsorted PBMC DNA using ten immunoSEQ deep assay plates. Methods used by the authors: ImmunoSEQ supplied junction-only sequences lacking quality scores, so filtering was different. Using immunoSEQ multiplex PCR, the repertoire was profiled, and TCRdb retains in-frame clones only, with some absent. From that table come the V and J calls and clone size; the DNA was used to work out D and trimming. Found here are about 480,000 clones, 79% of them singletons; the top ten hold 10% to 15%. Trimming took off 6 bases at V and 3 bases at J, with 9 bases between the two ends. CDR1 and CDR2 from the germline V gene are DFQATT and SNEGSKA (reference sequence). The CDR3 is 11 amino acids. About this clone itself: Its antigen is unknown.

The source of this sequence is a middle-aged woman in good health. Some clones in this sample may be carry-over from other donors' samples. Sequenced input: PBMCs. The V gene is TRBV20-1, the J gene TRBJ2-7; D is possibly TRBD1 (5 bases). CDR3 region: CSARRGYEQYF. The CDR3 DNA follows: TGCAGTGCCAGAAGGGGCTACGAGCAGTACTTC.